Listed below are T cell receptor beta chains from one sample, sequenced in a study of CD8+CD57+ T cells in acquired aplastic anemia. TCRdb reprocessed the reads via MiXCR and lists one record per CDR3 protein. The sample consists of about 170,000 distinct CDR3 sequences, roughly 63% of them appearing once. The specimen sequenced was sorted CD4+, CD8+, or CD8+CD57+ T cells (not recorded which) from PBMCs. Receptors were obtained from a human donor in good health. The CDR3 runs from the conserved cysteine through the conserved F or W. D genes are given only for firm matches. Size values are once, few and many counts, or a class for expanded clones, and some rows have none.

TRBV4-1	TRBJ2-3	many	TRBD2	TGCGCCAGCAGCCAAGCGGTTGCGGGAGGGCACACAGATACGCAGTATTTT	CASSQAVAGGHTDTQYF
TRBV15	TRBJ2-3	.	TRBD2	TGTGCCACACGAGGGACTAGCGAGGATACGCAGTATTTT	CATRGTSEDTQYF
TRBV7-9	TRBJ2-1	many	TRBD1	TGTGCCAGCAGCCAATATGGACAGGGATGGAATGAGCAGTTCTTC	CASSQYGQGWNEQFF
TRBV20-1	TRBJ1-6	.	TRBD1	TGCAGTGCAGGACAGGGTGTGAATTCACCCCTCCACTTT	CSAGQGVNSPLHF
TRBV20-1	TRBJ1-2	.	.	TGCAGTGCTAGAGACGTAAACTATGGCTACACCTTC	CSARDVNYGYTF
TRBV7-9	TRBJ1-2	once	TRBD1	TGTGCCAGCAGTCCACAGGGGTGCGATGGCTACACCTTC	CASSPQGCDGYTF
TRBV19	TRBJ1-5	.	.	TGTGCCAGTCGCCAGCGCAATCAGCCCCAGCATTTT	CASRQRNQPQHF
TRBV20-1	TRBJ2-7	.	TRBD2	TGCAGTGCTCCCGGGAGGAGCTCCTACGAGCAGTACTTC	CSAPGRSSYEQYF
TRBV7-9	TRBJ2-7	.	.	TGTGCCAGCAGCTTAGTGGGGAGCCTCAGGGGTAAGTACGAGCAGTACTTC	CASSLVGSLRGKYEQYF
TRBV10-3	TRBJ2-3	.	.	TGTGCCAGCAGAATAGCTTCGGCAGATACGCAGTATTTT	CASRIASADTQYF
TRBV27	TRBJ1-5	few	.	TGTGCCAGCAGTTTTTCGAGCAATCAGCCCCAGCATTTT	CASSFSSNQPQHF
TRBV7-2	TRBJ1-1	few	TRBD1	TGTGCCAGCAGCTGGACAGGGGAAAACACTGAAGCTTTCTTT	CASSWTGENTEAFF
TRBV6-5	TRBJ2-1	few	TRBD2	TGTGCCAGCAGTTACGAGCCGTCAACGGGAGGTTGGGCCAATGAGCAGTTCTTC	CASSYEPSTGGWANEQFF
TRBV7-9	TRBJ2-5	.	.	TGTGCCAGCAGTACACACAGGAGCTCGGAGACCCAGTACTTC	CASSTHRSSETQYF
TRBV5-1	TRBJ2-1	once	.	TGCGCCAGCAGCTATATCCCAGCGACGGGCTACAATGAGCAGTTCTTC	CASSYIPATGYNEQFF
TRBV5-1	TRBJ2-3	.	.	TGCGCCAGCAGGAGGGGGGGCGGGACCCTAACGCAGTATTTT	CASRRGGGTLTQYF
TRBV7-8	TRBJ2-1	.	TRBD2	TGTGCCAGCATGGCGGGAGGGCCTAATGAGCAGTTCTTC	CASMAGGPNEQFF
TRBV13	TRBJ2-5	many	TRBD1	TGTGCCAGCAGCCCGGGACAGGGGGGGACCCAGTACTTC	CASSPGQGGTQYF
TRBV19	TRBJ2-5	.	TRBD2	TGTGCCAGTAGCCCCGGACTAGCGGTAAGGGAGACCCAGTACTTC	CASSPGLAVRETQYF
TRBV6-2/TRBV6-3	TRBJ1-5	many	.	TGTGCCAGCAGTTACCGGGGCAGGGAGGATCAGCCCCAGCATTTT	CASSYRGREDQPQHF
TRBV6-4	TRBJ1-5	.	TRBD1	TGTGCCAGCAGTGTCACAGGGGGTCCCAATCAGCCCCAGCATTTT	CASSVTGGPNQPQHF
TRBV2	TRBJ2-7	.	.	TGTGCCAGCAGTGAAGGGGATGTTAGATACGAGCAGTACTTC	CASSEGDVRYEQYF
TRBV2	TRBJ2-3	many	TRBD2	TGTGCCAGCATGTGGGCGGGAGGAACGGGCACAGATACGCAGTATTTT	CASMWAGGTGTDTQYF
TRBV24-1	TRBJ1-5	once	TRBD1	TGTGCCACCAGTGGGCAGGGGGCAGATCAGCCCCAGCATTTT	CATSGQGADQPQHF
TRBV15	TRBJ2-1	once	.	TGTGCCACCAGCAGAGACCTGTTAAAAGAGCAGTTCTTC	CATSRDLLKEQFF
TRBV7-8	TRBJ1-2	many	TRBD1	TGTGCCAGCAGCTCGGGACAGGGGAATCATGGCTACACCTTC	CASSSGQGNHGYTF
TRBV6-9	TRBJ1-1	.	TRBD1	TGTGCCAGCAGGACCCCGACAGGGGACACTGAAGCTTTCTTT	CASRTPTGDTEAFF
TRBV9	TRBJ2-1	.	.	TGTGCCAGCAGCGTAGTTGACGGGAGCAATGAGCAGTTCTTC	CASSVVDGSNEQFF
TRBV20-1	TRBJ2-1	many	TRBD2	TGCAGTGCTAGGGACGGGAGGGACTACAATGAGCAGTTCTTC	CSARDGRDYNEQFF
TRBV2	TRBJ1-6	few	.	TGTGCCAGCAAGGTACAGGGAACGTCACCCCTCCACTTT	CASKVQGTSPLHF
TRBV10-3	TRBJ2-1	.	.	TGTGCGACCGGGGTGGGGGGGCTTGTTGAGCAGTTCTTC	CATGVGGLVEQFF
TRBV20-1	TRBJ2-7	.	TRBD1	TGCAGTGCTAGGAGGGGGCAGGGCTACGAGCAGTACTTC	CSARRGQGYEQYF
TRBV7-2	TRBJ2-4	.	TRBD2	TGTGCCAGCAGCCCCCTAGCGGGAGACAAAAACATTCAGTACTTC	CASSPLAGDKNIQYF
TRBV15	TRBJ2-5	.	.	TGTGCCACCAGCAGTGATATGGGGGGGGCCACCGACTCGGGGACCCAGTACTTC	CATSSDMGGATDSGTQYF
TRBV4-3	TRBJ2-1	.	.	TGCGCCAGCAGCGCCCGACGGAGCGATGAGCAGTTCTTC	CASSARRSDEQFF
TRBV19	TRBJ1-6	many	.	TGTGCCAGTAGTCTCCGACAGGCCTCCTATAATTCACCCCTCCACTTT	CASSLRQASYNSPLHF
TRBV7-6	TRBJ1-1	many	TRBD1	TGTGCCAGCAGCCAATTACCGGGACAGGGGGCGATAGCTGAAGCTTTCTTT	CASSQLPGQGAIAEAFF
TRBV5-1	TRBJ1-6	.	TRBD1	TGCGCCAGCAGCTTGGGACAGGGTGGTCGTTCACCCCTCCACTTT	CASSLGQGGRSPLHF
TRBV2	TRBJ2-7	.	.	TGTGCCAGCAGTGAGGGAGTAGGGTCCTACGAGCAGTACTTC	CASSEGVGSYEQYF
TRBV4-1	TRBJ1-1	many	.	TGCGCCAGCAGCCAAGAATCACGCTCAATCACTGAAGCTTTCTTT	CASSQESRSITEAFF
TRBV9	TRBJ1-3	.	.	TGTGCCAGCAGCCAAGATAGGGTTGGAAACACCATATATTTT	CASSQDRVGNTIYF
TRBV6-2/TRBV6-3	TRBJ2-5	once	.	TGTGCCAGCAGGATGCGGGGGCGGGAGACCCAGTACTTC	CASRMRGRETQYF
TRBV7-7	TRBJ2-1	many	.	TGTGCTAGCAGCTTGCTCGAGAGTAATGAGCAGTTCTTC	CASSLLESNEQFF
TRBV6-1	TRBJ2-3	.	.	TGTGCCAGCAGTTTTGTCAAAACCGGGTCCCTGGGCATCACAGATACGCAGTATTTT	CASSFVKTGSLGITDTQYF
TRBV2	TRBJ2-7	.	TRBD1	TGTGCCAGCAGCTTGGGACAGGCCCTAGGGGGCGAGCAGTACTTC	CASSLGQALGGEQYF
TRBV20-1	TRBJ2-5	.	TRBD2	TGCAGTGCTCGGACTAGCGGGAATGTGGAGACCCAGTACTTC	CSARTSGNVETQYF
TRBV20-1	TRBJ1-1	.	.	TGCAGTGCTAGAGACCTCACTGAAGCTTTCTTT	CSARDLTEAFF
TRBV25-1	TRBJ1-4	once	TRBD1	TGTGCCAGCAGTCGGACAGGGTTGGCGAATGAAAAACTGTTTTTT	CASSRTGLANEKLFF
TRBV24-1	TRBJ2-5	.	.	TGTGCCACCAGGTCAGCCGGGGGACCGCAAGAGACCCAGTACTTC	CATRSAGGPQETQYF
TRBV6-4	TRBJ1-2	few	.	TGTGCCAGCAGTGACTCTGAAAGAGGAGGCTACACCTTC	CASSDSERGGYTF
TRBV9	TRBJ1-6	.	.	TGTGCCAGCAGCCCACTCATGGGGGTAGGGAATTCACCCCTCCACTTT	CASSPLMGVGNSPLHF
TRBV10-1	TRBJ2-7	.	.	TGCGCCAGCAGTGAGTTTCGGAGGCCGGAGCAGTACTTC	CASSEFRRPEQYF
TRBV7-2	TRBJ1-3	.	.	TGTGCCAGCAGCCGTGCGGGCGCGAGCTCTGGAAACACCATATATTTT	CASSRAGASSGNTIYF